This T cell receptor (beta chain) was captured in a study of blood T cell repertoires in COVID-19. Overall study context: COVID-19 samples collected from the United States, Italy and Spain covered acute and convalescent phases.

The CDR3 contains 14 residues. Germline CDR1 and CDR2: GTSNPN and SVGIG (reference sequence). The V and J ends lost 2 bases and 8 bases respectively, with 15 bases between them. Repertoires were generated with immunoSEQ multiplex PCR, while TCRdb's copy carries only in-frame clones and drops some. The top ten clones hold approximately 3% of a sample with around 190,000 clones, around 83% of them seen once. The sequenced sample consisted of PBMCs or T cells enriched from blood (not recorded which). This chain connects TRBV30 to TRBJ1-4; D is undetermined. This receptor was obtained from a woman in her 30s who had been exposed to COVID-19. The CDR3 DNA sequence: TGTGCCTGGAGTTTTGACTTCTTAGAGGAAAAACTGTTTTTT. This gives the protein CAWSFDFLEEKLFF.